Following are 15 T cell receptor beta chains from one sample sequenced in a study of blood T cell repertoires in COVID-19. Some clones are missing from TCRdb's copy, which holds only in-frame ones; the method was immunoSEQ multiplex PCR. The data show 96,000 or so clones, more than 80% seen once. Sequenced: peripheral blood. Receptor source: an elderly man with COVID-19, enrolled during active disease.

This chain links TRBV9 with TRBJ1-3; D may be TRBD1 (5 bases). V gave up 1 base and J gave up 3 bases, with 11 bases separating them. CDR1 SGDLS and CDR2 YYNGEE come from the germline V gene. This CDR3 contains 15 residues. CDR3 in amino acids: CASSVLGGYGNTIYF. The CDR3 nucleotides are TGTGCCAGCAGCGTATTGGGGGGATATGGAAACACCATATATTTT.

The chain has TRBV19 and TRBJ2-7, with D possibly TRBD1 on 6 matching bases. This CDR3 region has 15 residues. V lost 1 base and J lost 4, with 14 bases in between. The V gene's germline CDR1 is LNHDA and CDR2 SQIVND (reference sequence). CDR3 protein: CASSIGGTTIYEQYF. Written as DNA, the CDR3 is TGTGCCAGTAGTATAGGTGGGACAACGATTTACGAGCAGTACTTC.

This chain links TRBV6-2 or TRBV6-3 with TRBJ1-2; 9 positions match TRBD1. This CDR3 region has 13 residues. Germline V CDR1 and CDR2: MNHEY, SVGEGT. V dropped 5 bases and J dropped 4; count of bases not matched to a gene: 2. This CDR3 is CASSTGGAYGYTF. The CDR3 nucleotides are TGTGCCAGCAGTACAGGGGGCGCCTATGGCTACACCTTC.

The V call is TRBV19, the J call TRBJ2-2; 8 nucleotides agree with TRBD1. CDR3 length: 15 residues. Germline V gene data show CDR1 as LNHDA and CDR2 as SQIVND (reference sequence). The junction had 3 bases not matched to a gene; V was cut back by 3 bases and J by 3 bases. CDR3 loop: CASSILDRDTGELFF. The CDR3 DNA reads TGTGCCAGTAGTATTCTGGACAGGGACACCGGGGAGCTGTTTTTT.

V usage is TRBV14 and J usage is TRBJ1-6, with 8 bases matching TRBD1. With 4 bases clipped from V and 3 bases from J, the junction kept 5 bases outside the gene matches. Germline lookup yields CDR1 SGHDN and CDR2 FVKESK. The length of the CDR3 is 16 residues. This chain's CDR3 is CASSRGQGIYNSPLHF. The CDR3 DNA sequence: TGTGCCAGCAGCCGAGGACAGGGCATCTATAATTCACCCCTCCACTTT. The entire variable domain, with the rest obtained from reference TRBV14 and TRBJ1-6, is as follows: EAGVTQFPSHSVIEKGQTVTLRCDPISGHDNLYWYRRVMGKEIKFLLHFVKESKQDESGMPNNRFLAERTGGTYSTLKVQPAELEDSGVYFCASSRGQGIYNSPLHFGNGTRLTVT.

This clone was found a few times. J is TRBJ2-7 and V is TRBV24-1; 12 nucleotides match TRBD2. The junction had 7 bases not matched to a gene; V was cut back by 4 bases and J by 4 bases. CDR1 is KGHDR, CDR2 SFDVKD, per germline. CDR3 length equals 16 residues. CDR3 DNA: TGTGCCACCAGTGACCACACTAGCGGGGGGAGGTACGAGCAGTACTTC. The encoded protein is CATSDHTSGGRYEQYF.

This chain connects TRBV7-9 to TRBJ1-2; 9 nucleotides agree with TRBD1. V trimming: 0 bases; J trimming: 2 bases; junction bases outside the gene matches: 10. CDR1 and CDR2 from the germline V gene are SEHNR and FQNEAQ (reference sequence). The CDR3 loop spans 18 amino acids. CDR3 sequence reads: CASSLASNLGQGNYGYTF. The CDR3 DNA reads as TGTGCCAGCAGCTTAGCATCCAATTTGGGACAGGGAAACTATGGCTACACCTTC.

The V call is TRBV4-3, the J call TRBJ1-6, with TRBD1 matching 8 bases. This CDR3 spans 17 amino acids. V lost 1 base to trimming and J lost 13 bases; unmatched junction nucleotides: 15. The germline gives CDR1 LGHNA, CDR2 YSLEER. In DNA, the CDR3 is TGCGCCAGCAGCCAAGGCTGGTTCGGACAGGGACCTCGTCCCCTCCACTTT. Translation: CASSQGWFGQGPRPLHF.

V is TRBV2 and J is TRBJ2-3; D is unresolved. Trimming removed 4 bases from V and 0 bases from J, with 11 bases in between. The CDR3 has 15 amino acids. Germline loops: CDR1 SNHLY, CDR2 FYNNEI. CDR3: CASSGSRSSTDTQYF. The CDR3 coding sequence is TGTGCCAGCAGTGGGTCCCGGTCTAGCACAGATACGCAGTATTTT.

This chain joins TRBV20-1 and TRBJ2-6; D is ambiguous. Trimming cost V 3 bases and J 0 bases, with 9 bases left between them. CDR1 and CDR2 (germline): DFQATT, SNEGSKA (reference sequence). The CDR3 has 15 amino acids. CDR3 loop: CSASSVSSGANVLTF. As DNA, the CDR3 is TGCAGTGCTAGTTCCGTTAGCTCTGGGGCCAACGTCCTGACTTTC.

The chain carries TRBV7-2 and TRBJ2-7, with 9 bases matching TRBD2. J gave up 6 bases and V 4 bases, and 4 bases lay outside the gene matches. Germline-derived CDR1 and CDR2 are SGHTA and FQGNSA. The CDR3 spans 13 residues. The CDR3 nucleotides read TGTGCCAGCAGCTCGGGACTAGCTTCCGAGCAGTACTTC. This translates into CASSSGLASEQYF.

This clone is a singleton in its sample. This rearrangement joins TRBV19 to TRBJ1-4; D is undetermined. Trimming left V 7 bases short and J 4 bases short, with 13 bases between. Germline V gives CDR1 LNHDA, CDR2 SQIVND (reference sequence). The CDR3 spans 14 residues. In DNA, the CDR3 is TGTGCCAGTACCCCCCGGCGGGATAATGAAAAACTGTTTTTT. Encoded protein: CASTPRRDNEKLFF.

The chain combines TRBV18 with TRBJ1-1; D is undetermined. From germline, CDR1 is KGHSH and CDR2 LQKENI. The CDR3 consists of 15 residues. Trimming left V 0 bases short and J 2 bases short, with 10 bases between. The CDR3 DNA is TGTGCCAGCTCACCACCTGCAGTGCCTAACACTGAAGCTTTCTTT. Translation gives CASSPPAVPNTEAFF.

The chain links TRBV28 to TRBJ1-5, with a weak D call TRBD1 (5 bases). The CDR3 runs to 16 residues. Per germline, CDR1 MDHEN and CDR2 SYDVKM. Trimming took off 4 bases at V and 1 base at J, with 14 bases between the two ends. The chain's CDR3 is CASSSSGLGSNQPQHF. The DNA for the CDR3 is TGTGCCAGCAGTTCGTCAGGGCTTGGGAGCAATCAGCCCCAGCATTTT.

This chain joins TRBV19 and TRBJ1-2, with 12 bases identical to TRBD1. This CDR3 contains 15 residues. Germline V lookup: CDR1 LNHDA, CDR2 SQIVND (reference sequence). V gave up 8 bases and J gave up 6 bases; unmatched junction bases: 10. The CDR3 coding sequence is TGTGCCAGTTCGCCCCGCGGGACAGGGGGCAATGGCTACACCTTC. Encoded protein: CASSPRGTGGNGYTF.